This entry concerns a single T cell receptor beta chain. The antigen remains unidentified. The data were obtained in a study of T cell responses to AZD1222 COVID-19 vaccine. Study-wide points: With two AZD1222 doses given, Spike-specific TCR breadth and depth both rose. Close to half of spike-specific TCRs reportedly recognize unmutated variant regions.

Sequencing was performed with immunoSEQ multiplex PCR; in TCRdb, only in-frame clones are kept and a portion is missing. The sample carries over 95,000 clones, around nine tenths recorded once. Material: peripheral blood, obtained on day 0 of AZD1222 vaccination. The clonotype was recovered from an adult in good health.

The CDR3 loop reads CASSQDHLGRGRQPQHF. CDR3 in DNA: TGTGCCAGCAGCCAAGATCATCTGGGCAGGGGACGTCAGCCCCAGCATTTT. The V and J genes are TRBV4-2 and TRBJ1-5; weak D call: TRBD1 (6 bases). V was clipped by 0 bases and J by 6 bases, with 18 bases between them. Per germline, CDR1 LGHNA and CDR2 YNFKEQ. The CDR3 is 17 residues long.